The sequence of this TCR beta chain was determined in a study of OX40 agonist ivuxolimab in advanced cancers. Trimming took 2 bases from V and 1 from J; bases not matched to a gene: 5. Germline CDR1 and CDR2: MNHNS and SASEGT. This CDR3 has 15 amino acids. Assay: immunoSEQ multiplex PCR; the TCRdb copy retains only in-frame clones and omits some. The profile shows about 84,000 clones, 90% to 95% of them singletons. With baseline, cycle 4 day 1, and cycle 7 day 1 as timepoints, blood was sampled. Points from the study as a whole: The mean number of expanded clones was higher in CD8+ T cells than in CD4+.

To note about this clone: Its cognate antigen is unknown.

Sequencing was performed on CD4+ or CD8+ T cells sorted from blood, taken in a trial of the OX40 agonist ivuxolimab. The source of this sequence is an adult with an advanced solid tumor such as melanoma, head and neck, liver or kidney cancer. The chain uses TRBV6-1 and TRBJ2-7, with 7 nucleotides matching TRBD1. Written as DNA, the CDR3 is TGTGCCAGCAGTGAAATGGCCAGGGGGTCCTACGAGCAGTACTTC. It codes for CASSEMARGSYEQYF.